In its sample, the clone carrying this T cell receptor beta chain was seen a few times. CDR3 length: 17 residues. V was pared by 5 bases and J by 7 bases, with 14 bases of the junction left unmatched. Germline CDR1 is SGHTA and CDR2 is FQGNSA. Using its own MiXCR run on the 5' RACE reads, TCRdb lists one record per CDR3 protein. The sample shows 600,000 to 850,000 distinct CDR3 sequences, roughly 18% of them seen only once. These data originate in a study of identical twins. The same data also went into a second study, on T cells expressing NK-cell markers. That study adds: About 1.0-7.0% of CD8+ T cells in over 5 donors belonged to dominant NKG2C+ clonotypes. Researchers report these clonotypes also headed the CD3+CD56-NKG2C+ fraction in several donors.

The chain joins TRBV7-2 to TRBJ2-1; 10 bases map to TRBD2. This sequence was found in a woman between 18 and 29 years old in good health. Sequencing used PBMCs. Here the CDR3 DNA reads TGTGCCAGCAGCCCGCAAAGTCTAGCGGGAGTAAGGAATGAGCAGTTCTTC. Its protein product is CASSPQSLAGVRNEQFF. Supplemented by reference TRBV7-2 and TRBJ2-1, the full variable domain reads GAGVSQSPSNKVTEKGKDVELRCDPISGHTALYWYRQSLGQGLEFLIYFQGNSAPDKSGLPSDRFSAERTGGSVSTLTIQRTQQEDSAVYLCASSPQSLAGVRNEQFFGPGTRLTVL.